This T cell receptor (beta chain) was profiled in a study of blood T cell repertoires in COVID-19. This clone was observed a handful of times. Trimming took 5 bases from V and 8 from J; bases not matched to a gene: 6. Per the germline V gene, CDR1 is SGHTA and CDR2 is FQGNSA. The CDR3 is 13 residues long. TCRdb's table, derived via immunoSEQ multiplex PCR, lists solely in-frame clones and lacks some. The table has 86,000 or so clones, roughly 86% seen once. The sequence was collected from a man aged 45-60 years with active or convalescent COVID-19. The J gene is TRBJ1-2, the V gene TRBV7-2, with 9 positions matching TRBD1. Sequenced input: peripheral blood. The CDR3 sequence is CASSPGTGNGYTF. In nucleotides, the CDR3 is TGTGCCAGCAGCCCAGGGACAGGGAACGGCTACACCTTC.